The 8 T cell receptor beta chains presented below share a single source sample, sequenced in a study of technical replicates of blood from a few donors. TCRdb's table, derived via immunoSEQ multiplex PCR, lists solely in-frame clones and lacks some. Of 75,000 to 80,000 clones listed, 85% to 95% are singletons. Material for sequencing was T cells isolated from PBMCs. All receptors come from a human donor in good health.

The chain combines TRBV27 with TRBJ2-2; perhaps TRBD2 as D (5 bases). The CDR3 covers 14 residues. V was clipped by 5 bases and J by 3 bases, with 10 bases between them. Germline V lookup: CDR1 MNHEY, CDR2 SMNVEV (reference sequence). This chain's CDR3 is CASSPGGYTGELFF. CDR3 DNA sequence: TGTGCCAGCAGTCCCGGCGGGTACACCGGGGAGCTGTTTTTT.

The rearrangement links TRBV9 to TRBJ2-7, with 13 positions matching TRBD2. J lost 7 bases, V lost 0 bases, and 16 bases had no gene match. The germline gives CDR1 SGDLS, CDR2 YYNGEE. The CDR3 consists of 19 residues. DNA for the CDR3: TGTGCCAGCAGCGTAGACGTAGGGGGACTAGCGGGAATTTCGGGGGAGCAGTACTTC. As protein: CASSVDVGGLAGISGEQYF. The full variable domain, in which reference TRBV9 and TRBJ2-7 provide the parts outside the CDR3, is DSGVTQTPKHLITATGQRVTLRCSPRSGDLSVYWYQQSLDQGLQFLIQYYNGEERAKGNILERFSAQQFPDLHSELNLSSLELGDSALYFCASSVDVGGLAGISGEQYFGPGTRLTVT.

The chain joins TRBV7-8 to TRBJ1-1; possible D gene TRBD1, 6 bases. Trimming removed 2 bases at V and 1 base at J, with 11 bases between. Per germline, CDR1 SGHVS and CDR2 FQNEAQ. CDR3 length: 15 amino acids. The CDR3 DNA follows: TGTGCCAGCAGCTTACCGATGACAGGGAACACTGAAGCTTTCTTT. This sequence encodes CASSLPMTGNTEAFF.

CDR3 DNA: TGCGCCAGCATGGGGTGGGGGACAGGGGGCGCGACTGAAGCTTTCTTT. Translated, it gives CASMGWGTGGATEAFF. This chain uses TRBV4-1 with TRBJ1-1; 12 bases fit TRBD1. This CDR3 region has 16 residues. The ends lost 7 bases at V and 5 bases at J; junction bases unmatched: 11. Germline V CDR1 and CDR2: MGHRA, YSYEKL.

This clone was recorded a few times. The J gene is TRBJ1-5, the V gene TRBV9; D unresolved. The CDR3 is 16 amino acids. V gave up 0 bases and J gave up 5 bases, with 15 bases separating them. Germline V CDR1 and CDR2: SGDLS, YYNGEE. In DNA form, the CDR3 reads TGTGCCAGCAGCGTAGGGTCCGGGAGGATGGATCAGCCCCAGCATTTT. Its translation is CASSVGSGRMDQPQHF.

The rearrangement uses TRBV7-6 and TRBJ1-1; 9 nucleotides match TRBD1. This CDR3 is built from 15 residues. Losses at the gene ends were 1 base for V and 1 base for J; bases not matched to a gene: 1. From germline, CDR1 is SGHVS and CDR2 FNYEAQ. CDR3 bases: TGTGCCAGCAGCTTAGGGACAGGGGCGAACACTGAAGCTTTCTTT. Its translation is CASSLGTGANTEAFF.

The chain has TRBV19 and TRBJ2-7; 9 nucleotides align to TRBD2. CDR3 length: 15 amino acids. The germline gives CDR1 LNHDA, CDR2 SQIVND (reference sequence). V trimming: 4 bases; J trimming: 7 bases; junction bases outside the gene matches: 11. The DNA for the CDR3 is TGTGCCAGTAGTACGACTAGCGGACTTTTAAGGGAGCAGTACTTC. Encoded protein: CASSTTSGLLREQYF.

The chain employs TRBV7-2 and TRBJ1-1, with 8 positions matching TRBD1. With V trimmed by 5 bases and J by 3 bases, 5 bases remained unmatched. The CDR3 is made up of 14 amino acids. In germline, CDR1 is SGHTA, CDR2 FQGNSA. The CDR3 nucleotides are TGTGCCAGCAGCGACAGGGGCCTCGACACTGAAGCTTTCTTT. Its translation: CASSDRGLDTEAFF.